These 25 T cell receptor beta chains originate from one sample sequenced in a study of blood T cell repertoires in COVID-19. Using immunoSEQ multiplex PCR, the repertoire was profiled, and TCRdb retains in-frame clones only, with some absent. The data contain approximately 85,000 clones, over 75% of them singletons. Sequences were obtained from peripheral blood. The receptors here all came from a human donor in a cohort sampled during active COVID-19.

The gene calls are TRBV6-5 and TRBJ2-7, with TRBD1 matching over 7 bases. Germline-derived CDR1 and CDR2 are MNHEY and SVGAGI. CDR3 length: 16 amino acids. V was clipped by 4 bases and J by 1 base; unmatched bases: 10. This chain's CDR3 is CASSSSGTARSYEQYF. The CDR3 nucleotides read TGTGCCAGCAGTTCCTCCGGGACAGCGAGATCCTACGAGCAGTACTTC.

The chain has TRBV18 and TRBJ1-1, with 8 bases aligning to TRBD1. CDR1 and CDR2 from the germline V gene are KGHSH and LQKENI. This CDR3 region has 15 residues. V was clipped by 2 bases and J by 0 bases; unmatched bases: 2. The CDR3 spells CASSPGQGVNTEAFF. The DNA for the CDR3 is TGTGCCAGCTCACCAGGACAGGGAGTGAACACTGAAGCTTTCTTT.

This clone was detected once. This chain connects TRBV2 to TRBJ1-1, with TRBD1 as a possible D gene (6 bases). V lost 6 bases and J 6 bases, leaving 20 bases between the germline ends. The CDR3 covers 15 residues. The germline gives CDR1 SNHLY, CDR2 FYNNEI. Here the CDR3 reads CASRSQTFRQAEAFF. The CDR3 region has the DNA TGTGCCAGCAGATCACAGACCTTTCGACAGGCTGAAGCTTTCTTT.

The V and J genes are TRBV29-1 and TRBJ1-2; 9 bases map to TRBD1. The junction had 10 bases not matched to a gene; V was cut back by 1 base and J by 7 bases. This CDR3 has 15 amino acids. The germline V gene has CDR1 SQVTM and CDR2 ANQGSEA. DNA of the CDR3: TGCAGCGTTGAAGTGTGGGACAGGGCTTCGAGTGGCTACACCTTC. Its translation is CSVEVWDRASSGYTF.

V gene TRBV18 combines with J gene TRBJ2-7, with 10 nucleotides matching TRBD1. CDR1 and CDR2 (germline): KGHSH, LQKENI. The trim removed 2 bases at V and 7 bases at J, leaving 5 bases unmatched. The CDR3 runs 14 residues. DNA of the CDR3: TGTGCCAGCTCACCAAGACAGGGGGCCAGAGAGCAGTACTTC. This translates into CASSPRQGAREQYF.

The chain links TRBV29-1 to TRBJ1-6, with 8 bases fitting TRBD1. The length of the CDR3 is 13 residues. With 6 bases clipped from V and 6 bases from J, the junction kept 4 bases outside the gene matches. CDR1 is SQVTM, CDR2 ANQGSEA, per germline. CDR3 in DNA: TGCAGCGTGGGACAGGTCGTTAATTCACCCCTCCACTTT. Protein sequence: CSVGQVVNSPLHF.

The V call is TRBV5-1, the J call TRBJ1-4, with no clear D. Germline assignment: CDR1 SGHRS and CDR2 YFSETQ. This CDR3 spans 13 amino acids. V lost 4 bases and J 4 bases, leaving 8 bases between the germline ends. CDR3 in DNA: TGCGCCAGCAGCCCCACGGGTAATGAAAAACTGTTTTTT. Its translation: CASSPTGNEKLFF.

The chain links TRBV5-1 to TRBJ2-7; the match to TRBD1 covers 11 bases. Trimming at V came to 2 bases and at J to 3 bases, leaving 4 bases not matched to a gene. Germline V gene data show CDR1 as SGHRS and CDR2 as YFSETQ. The CDR3 has 15 amino acids. The CDR3 here is CASSLGTGGGYEQYF. The CDR3 DNA follows: TGCGCCAGCAGCTTAGGGACAGGGGGAGGCTACGAGCAGTACTTC.

This chain connects TRBV27 to TRBJ2-7; no definite D call. The CDR3 spans 12 residues. Germline values: CDR1 MNHEY, CDR2 SMNVEV (reference sequence). Deletions cut 5 bases from V and 6 bases from J, with 11 bases between. The CDR3 DNA reads as TGTGCCAGCAGTACGGCGGCGCGCGAGCAGTACTTC. Amino acid sequence: CASSTAAREQYF.

The J gene is TRBJ1-6, the V gene TRBV7-8, with TRBD1 matching over 8 bases. The germline V gene has CDR1 SGHVS and CDR2 FQNEAQ. The CDR3 has 15 amino acids. V lost 5 bases, J lost 4 bases, and 4 bases stayed unmatched. The CDR3 nucleotides are TGTGCCAGCAGCAGGGACAGGCCATATAATTCACCCCTCCACTTT. Translation gives CASSRDRPYNSPLHF.

The rearrangement joins TRBV4-2 to TRBJ1-2, with 7 bases that match TRBD1. The germline gives CDR1 LGHNA, CDR2 YNFKEQ. V trimming: 3 bases; J trimming: 4 bases; junction bases outside the gene matches: 11. The CDR3 totals 16 residues. In nucleotides, the CDR3 is TGTGCCAGCAGCCAGGTTGGGGGACAGCAGATCTATGGCTACACCTTC. Protein: CASSQVGGQQIYGYTF.

The gene calls are TRBV6-1 and TRBJ1-1, with 8 bases identical to TRBD1. The J segment lost 6 bases and the V segment lost 3 bases, leaving 3 bases of the junction unmatched. This CDR3 is built from 13 residues. Per the germline V gene, CDR1 is MNHNS and CDR2 is SASEGT. The CDR3 protein is CASSDRGRAEAFF. The CDR3 nucleotides read TGTGCCAGCAGTGACAGGGGGCGAGCTGAAGCTTTCTTT.

The V gene is TRBV5-3, the J gene TRBJ1-2; no reliable D call. TRBV5-3 is placed among ORFs of uncertain function. V lost 0 bases and J 2 bases, leaving 5 bases between the germline ends. The CDR3 totals 13 residues. Written as DNA, the CDR3 is TGTGCCAGAAGCTTGGCGGGGAACTATGGCTACACCTTC. This gives the protein CARSLAGNYGYTF.

This clone showed up many times. J is TRBJ2-7 and V is TRBV18, with 7 nucleotides matching TRBD1. Per germline, CDR1 KGHSH and CDR2 LQKENI. This CDR3 is built from 14 residues. V gave up 1 base and J gave up 3 bases; unmatched junction bases: 3. Here the CDR3 reads CASSPRQGSYEQYF. CDR3 DNA: TGTGCCAGCTCACCACGACAGGGAAGCTACGAGCAGTACTTC.

This chain joins TRBV3-1 (or the pseudogene TRBV3-2) and TRBJ2-7; D is perhaps TRBD2 (5 bases). The CDR3 covers 13 residues. Per germline, CDR1 LGHDT and CDR2 YNNKEL (reference sequence). V shed 1 base and J shed 1 base, with 5 bases lying between them. The CDR3 loop reads CASSQGTSYEQYF. The CDR3 bases are TGTGCCAGCAGCCAAGGGACTTCCTACGAGCAGTACTTC.

This chain's CDR3 is CASSRPGTDYGYTF. CDR3 nucleotides: TGTGCCAGCTCACGACCCGGGACAGACTATGGCTACACCTTC. The V gene is TRBV18, the J gene TRBJ1-2; 7 bases match TRBD1. Germline V gene lookup returns CDR1 KGHSH and CDR2 LQKENI. CDR3 length: 14 residues. V was clipped by 4 bases and J by 3 bases; unmatched bases: 5.

The rearrangement links TRBV18 to TRBJ2-2, with TRBD1 identical over 8 bases. The ends lost 4 bases at V and 0 bases at J; junction bases unmatched: 4. The CDR3 runs 16 residues. The germline V gene encodes CDR1 KGHSH and CDR2 LQKENI. The CDR3 bases are TGTGCCAGCTCACACGGACAGGGTCCGAACACCGGGGAGCTGTTTTTT. Its translation is CASSHGQGPNTGELFF.

This clone showed up just once. The chain carries TRBV11-3 and TRBJ2-1; 8 bases line up with TRBD1. This CDR3 is 13 amino acids long. Germline V gene lookup returns CDR1 SGHNT and CDR2 YENEEA. V was clipped by 4 bases and J by 9 bases; unmatched bases: 5. The CDR3 spells CASSWTGSGEQFF. CDR3 coding DNA: TGTGCCAGCAGCTGGACAGGGAGTGGTGAGCAGTTCTTC.

V usage is TRBV6-6 and J usage is TRBJ2-5, with D possibly TRBD2 on 6 matching bases. Looked up from germline, CDR1 is MNHNY and CDR2 is SVGAGI (reference sequence). Trimming cost V 6 bases and J 5 bases, with 10 bases left between them. The CDR3 covers 12 residues. The DNA for the CDR3 is TGTGCCAGCAGGGAGGGGATTGAGACCCAGTACTTC. Its protein is CASREGIETQYF.

The genes are TRBV11-2 and TRBJ1-6; D gene ambiguous. The CDR3 is 13 amino acids. Germline-derived CDR1 and CDR2 are SGHAT and FQNNGV. Trimming pared 3 bases from V and 11 bases from J, leaving 11 bases between. CDR3 residues: CASSLVFGTPLHF. CDR3 coding DNA: TGTGCCAGCAGCTTGGTTTTCGGTACACCCCTCCACTTT.

V is TRBV7-3 and J is TRBJ1-6; 7 nucleotides match TRBD1. The CDR3 spans 15 residues. After removal of 2 bases from V and 10 bases from J, the junction contained 8 bases not matched to a gene. CDR1 and CDR2 from the germline V gene are SGHTA and FQGTGA. CDR3 sequence (DNA): TGTGCCAGCAGCTTATCGTTAGGGGGCGAGTCACCCCTCCACTTT. Translating gives CASSLSLGGESPLHF.

V is TRBV18 and J is TRBJ1-6, with D unresolved. This CDR3 contains 15 residues. Trimming took 3 bases from V and 7 from J, leaving 13 bases between them. Germline-derived CDR1 and CDR2 are KGHSH and LQKENI. The CDR3 DNA reads TGTGCCAGCTCACCCCCGTGGGCAACGAATTCACCCCTCCACTTT. Residues: CASSPPWATNSPLHF.

The chain has TRBV18 and TRBJ1-5, with D uncertain. CDR3 size: 14 residues. Trimming took 5 bases from V and 0 from J, leaving 8 bases between them. Germline assignment: CDR1 KGHSH and CDR2 LQKENI. CDR3 DNA: TGTGCCAGCTCAGAGTTAACTAGCAATCAGCCCCAGCATTTT. Its translation is CASSELTSNQPQHF.

The J gene is TRBJ2-7, the V gene TRBV10-1; 7 bases agree with TRBD1. The CDR3 consists of 14 residues. Germline V CDR1 and CDR2: WNHNN, SYGVQD (reference sequence). V trimming: 5 bases; J trimming: 0 bases; junction bases outside the gene matches: 4. The CDR3 spells CASSRRDSSYEQYF. CDR3 nucleotide sequence: TGCGCCAGCAGTCGACGGGACAGCTCCTACGAGCAGTACTTC.

The chain recombines TRBV11-2 with TRBJ2-3, with D tentatively TRBD1 (6 bases). V was trimmed by 5 bases and J by 4 bases, leaving 13 bases between them. In germline, CDR1 is SGHAT, CDR2 FQNNGV. The CDR3 is 14 residues long. Written as DNA, the CDR3 is TGTGCCAGCAGCCCACCCCACAGGGCAGATACGCAGTATTTT. Amino acids: CASSPPHRADTQYF.